Presented here are 15 T cell receptor beta chains from one specimen sequenced in a study of cytomegalovirus exposure and HLA in healthy donors. Researchers ran the PCR with 60 Vbeta and 13 Jbeta primers. Sequencing used immunoSEQ multiplex PCR; TCRdb keeps in-frame clones, though not all of them. The table includes around 170,000 clones, 82% detected once. The sample taken for sequencing was PBMCs. All receptors come from a man in his forties in good health and CMV-seronegative.

The chain carries TRBV7-2 and TRBJ1-6; no clear D gene. Germline CDR1 SGHTA, CDR2 FQGNSA. V gave up 5 bases and J gave up 5 bases, with 10 bases separating them. This CDR3 has 14 residues. In DNA form, the CDR3 reads TGTGCCAGCAGCATGAGACAAGATAATTCACCCCTCCACTTT. It yields the protein CASSMRQDNSPLHF.

This rearrangement joins TRBV27 to TRBJ1-2, with TRBD1 matching over 12 bases. The CDR3 loop spans 15 amino acids. V lost 5 bases, J lost 4 bases, and 5 bases stayed unmatched. Germline CDR1 reads MNHEY; CDR2 reads SMNVEV (reference sequence). CDR3 bases: TGTGCCAGCAGTCCCGGGACAGGGGGCCCCTATGGCTACACCTTC. Translated, it gives CASSPGTGGPYGYTF.

This chain links TRBV7-6 with TRBJ1-1; possibly TRBD1 for D (5 bases). The CDR3 runs 17 residues. Trimming took 1 base from V and 6 from J, leaving 21 bases between them. CDR1 and CDR2 from the germline V gene are SGHVS and FNYEAQ. The CDR3 DNA sequence: TGTGCCAGCAGCTTAGGGATGGGGGGTCGTTCCCCTTCTGAAGCTTTCTTT. This codes for CASSLGMGGRSPSEAFF. The whole variable domain, remainder taken from reference TRBV7-6 and TRBJ1-1, is GAGVSQSPRYKVTKRGQDVALRCDPISGHVSLYWYRQALGQGPEFLTYFNYEAQQDKSGLPNDRFSAERPEGSISTLTIQRTEQRDSAMYRCASSLGMGGRSPSEAFFGQGTRLTVV.

The chain is built from TRBV11-2 and TRBJ2-1, with TRBD2 matching 8 bases. Germline CDR1 is SGHAT and CDR2 is FQNNGV. V was clipped by 1 base and J by 9 bases; unmatched bases: 14. There are 17 residues in the CDR3. This CDR3 is CASSLVGGGGRSSEQFF. In nucleotides, the CDR3 is TGTGCCAGCAGCTTAGTTGGGGGCGGCGGGAGGTCCAGTGAGCAGTTCTTC.

This clone was observed a handful of times. The rearrangement joins TRBV6-1 to TRBJ2-1; 13 nucleotides agree with TRBD2. There are 17 residues in the CDR3. Per germline, CDR1 MNHNS and CDR2 SASEGT. After removal of 4 bases from V and 3 bases from J, the junction contained 6 bases not matched to a gene. The chain's CDR3 is CASSGRLAGGLYNEQFF. The CDR3, as DNA: TGTGCCAGCAGTGGGAGACTAGCGGGGGGCCTCTACAATGAGCAGTTCTTC.

The chain links TRBV5-1 to TRBJ1-3, with no clear D. Germline CDR1 and CDR2: SGHRS and YFSETQ. This CDR3 comprises 16 residues. Trimming took 0 bases from V and 0 from J, leaving 10 bases between them. The CDR3 bases are TGCGCCAGCAGCTTGGCCGGGTCCGACTCTGGAAACACCATATATTTT. This sequence encodes CASSLAGSDSGNTIYF.

In this sample, this clone turned up once. The chain has TRBV10-3 and TRBJ2-1, with TRBD2 matching 7 bases. The CDR3 loop spans 16 amino acids. Per the germline V gene, CDR1 is ENHRY and CDR2 is SYGVKD. Trimming cost V 2 bases and J 6 bases; bases outside gene matches: 10. DNA for the CDR3: TGTGCCATCAGTGAGGGTGTGCGGGAGATAGCCAATGAGCAGTTCTTC. Protein product: CAISEGVREIANEQFF.

The chain uses TRBV23-1 and TRBJ2-3; 8 positions agree with TRBD1. TRBV23-1 has ORF status, its function being uncertain. Germline trimming cut 4 bases from V and 0 bases from J; bases unmatched to any gene: 9. CDR3 length equals 17 residues. CDR3 nucleotides: TGCGCCAGCAGTCGATCATGGACAGGGCCTAGCACAGATACGCAGTATTTT. This gives the protein CASSRSWTGPSTDTQYF.

The gene calls are TRBV28 and TRBJ1-2, with 9 bases fitting TRBD1. The CDR3 sequence is 14 residues long. The junction had 1 base not matched to a gene; V was cut back by 5 bases and J by 0 bases. Germline assignment: CDR1 MDHEN and CDR2 SYDVKM. This CDR3 reads CASSDRGTNYGYTF. The DNA for the CDR3 is TGTGCCAGCAGTGACAGGGGGACTAACTATGGCTACACCTTC.

V gene TRBV4-2 combines with J gene TRBJ2-2; TRBD2 matches 10 bases. Germline CDR1 is LGHNA and CDR2 is YNFKEQ. The CDR3 is 15 amino acids. V trimming: 4 bases; J trimming: 4 bases; junction bases outside the gene matches: 3. The CDR3 region has the DNA TGTGCCAGCAGCCGCGGGACTAGCGTCACCGGGGAGCTGTTTTTT. Translated: CASSRGTSVTGELFF.

The genes are TRBV7-3 and TRBJ1-1; 7 bases map to TRBD1. This CDR3 comprises 14 residues. Trimming at V came to 5 bases and at J to 11 bases, leaving 14 bases not matched to a gene. Germline CDR1 is SGHTA and CDR2 is FQGTGA. The CDR3 sequence is CASSPQGTGTEAFF. CDR3 coding DNA: TGTGCCAGCAGCCCACAGGGGACGGGCACGGAGGCTTTCTTT.

This clone has only one observation. The genes are TRBV7-9 and TRBJ2-3; D gene ambiguous. V was cut by 4 bases and J by 3 bases, with 8 bases left in between. The CDR3 sequence is 13 residues long. Per germline, CDR1 SEHNR and CDR2 FQNEAQ (reference sequence). CDR3 coding DNA: TGTGCCAGCAGCTCCCAACGGACAGATACGCAGTATTTT. Translated, it gives CASSSQRTDTQYF.

The chain recombines TRBV28 with TRBJ2-7, with TRBD2 matching over 7 bases. Trimming took 5 bases from V and 4 from J; bases not matched to a gene: 11. Germline CDR1 and CDR2: MDHEN and SYDVKM. There are 15 residues in the CDR3. As DNA, the CDR3 is TGTGCCAGCAGTACACAAGGTTACGGGAGGTACGAGCAGTACTTC. Amino acid sequence: CASSTQGYGRYEQYF.

This clone was counted only a few times. This chain links TRBV11-2 with TRBJ2-7; D might be TRBD1 (6 bases). The CDR3 spans 13 residues. Germline loops: CDR1 SGHAT, CDR2 FQNNGV. The ends were cut back, 3 bases at V and 3 bases at J, with 9 bases in the middle. The CDR3 sequence is CASSFTGIYEQYF. The CDR3 nucleotides are TGTGCCAGCAGCTTCACAGGGATCTACGAGCAGTACTTC.

The chain links TRBV28 to TRBJ1-2; the match to TRBD1 covers 8 bases. This CDR3 spans 14 amino acids. Germline V gene data show CDR1 as MDHEN and CDR2 as SYDVKM. V lost 4 bases to trimming and J lost 6 bases; unmatched junction nucleotides: 7. The CDR3 DNA is TGTGCCAGCAGTTCAGTGGACAGGGTTAATGGCTACACCTTC. The encoded protein is CASSSVDRVNGYTF.